A single sample gave rise to the 30 T cell receptor beta chains below, sequenced in a study of PD-1 blockade in mismatch repair-deficient tumors. TCRdb's table, derived via immunoSEQ multiplex PCR, lists solely in-frame clones and lacks some. The table includes some 84,000 clones, roughly 80% detected once. Sequencing used peripheral blood, obtained 12 weeks after starting pembrolizumab. These receptors all come from an adult with mismatch repair-deficient cancer.

The rearrangement links TRBV7-2 to TRBJ2-3, with D maybe TRBD2 (7 bases). The germline gives CDR1 SGHTA, CDR2 FQGNSA. The V and J ends lost 8 bases and 5 bases respectively, with 17 bases between them. This CDR3 contains 14 residues. This chain's CDR3 is CASLRGGAEDTQYF. The DNA of the CDR3 is TGTGCCAGCTTACGAGGGGGGGCCGAAGATACGCAGTATTTT.

The chain uses TRBV6-4 and TRBJ1-1; 11 bases are shared with TRBD1. Germline-derived CDR1 and CDR2 are MRHNA and SNTAGT. J lost 0 bases, V lost 5 bases, and 14 bases had no gene match. The CDR3 sequence is 19 residues long. CDR3 region: CASSLTRTGGAWVNTEAFF. The CDR3 DNA follows: TGTGCCAGCAGTCTTACCCGGACAGGGGGCGCCTGGGTGAACACTGAAGCTTTCTTT.

The chain couples TRBV5-4 to TRBJ2-7; the match to TRBD2 covers 11 bases. The CDR3 runs to 15 residues. After removal of 0 bases from V and 6 bases from J, the junction contained 5 bases not matched to a gene. CDR1 is SGHNT, CDR2 YYREEE, per germline (reference sequence). The CDR3 coding sequence is TGTGCCAGCAGCTTGGAACTAGCGGGAGTCGTCGAGCAGTACTTC. Protein: CASSLELAGVVEQYF. Looking up the rest from reference TRBV5-4 and TRBJ2-7 gives the full variable domain: ETGVTQSPTHLIKTRGQQVTLRCSSQSGHNTVSWYQQALGQGPQFIFQYYREEENGRGNFPPRFSGLQFPNYSSELNVNALELDDSALYLCASSLELAGVVEQYFGPGTRLTVT.

The V and J genes are TRBV15 and TRBJ1-5; tentative D call: TRBD1 (6 bases). The CDR3 is 15 amino acids. CDR1 is LNHNV and CDR2 is YYDKDF in the germline V gene (reference sequence). The ends were cut back, 1 base at V and 4 bases at J, with 11 bases in the middle. This chain's CDR3 is CATSRGQATNQPQHF. Here the CDR3 DNA reads TGTGCCACCAGCAGAGGACAGGCGACAAATCAGCCCCAGCATTTT.

CDR3 in DNA: TGTGCCAGCAGCTCCACAGGGGCCGACACTGAAGCTTTCTTT. Protein: CASSSTGADTEAFF. The chain combines TRBV7-3 with TRBJ1-1, with 7 positions matching TRBD1. V lost 4 bases, J lost 3 bases, and 5 bases stayed unmatched. This CDR3 contains 14 residues. Germline CDR1 and CDR2: SGHTA and FQGTGA.

V and J are TRBV30 and TRBJ2-1, with 10 bases that match TRBD2. CDR1 is GTSNPN and CDR2 is SVGIG in the germline V gene (reference sequence). V shed 0 bases and J 10 bases; nucleotides not matched to a gene: 9. The CDR3 has 15 amino acids. The CDR3 DNA reads as TGTGCCTGGAGTGTCGGTCTAGCGGGAGTGGAGGAGCAGTTCTTC. This sequence encodes CAWSVGLAGVEEQFF.

This clone has a handful of counts. V and J are TRBV25-1 and TRBJ2-4; the D is unclear. CDR3 length: 14 amino acids. Trimming removed 2 bases at V and 0 bases at J, with 5 bases between. Germline CDR1 and CDR2: MGHDK and SYGVNS. CDR3 in amino acids: CASSEAVAKNIQYF. The CDR3 coding sequence is TGTGCCAGCAGTGAAGCGGTAGCCAAAAACATTCAGTACTTC. The full variable domain, rest sourced from reference TRBV25-1 and TRBJ2-4, is EADIYQTPRYLVIGTGKKITLECSQTMGHDKMYWYQQDPGMELHLIHYSYGVNSTEKGDLSSESTVSRIRTEHFPLTLESARPSHTSQYLCASSEAVAKNIQYFGAGTRLSVL.

The sample holds one count of this clone. This chain connects TRBV5-1 to TRBJ1-5, with D maybe TRBD1 (5 bases). Germline CDR1 reads SGHRS; CDR2 reads YFSETQ. The V end was cut by 2 bases, the J end by 7 bases, with 13 bases between. The length of the CDR3 is 14 residues. The CDR3 sequence is CASSFDSRGQPQHF. Here the CDR3 DNA reads TGCGCCAGCAGCTTCGACAGCCGGGGCCAGCCCCAGCATTTT.

This rearrangement joins TRBV28 to TRBJ2-5; 8 positions agree with TRBD2. The V segment lost 8 bases and the J segment 4 bases; nucleotides outside the gene matches: 12. Per germline, CDR1 MDHEN and CDR2 SYDVKM. This CDR3 comprises 15 residues. Here the CDR3 DNA reads TGTGCCAGCTGGAGCGGGAGTGGGGGGGGAGAGACCCAGTACTTC. It encodes CASWSGSGGGETQYF.

This chain uses TRBV19 with TRBJ1-4; D unclear. Per the germline V gene, CDR1 is LNHDA and CDR2 is SQIVND (reference sequence). V dropped 3 bases and J dropped 0 bases, with 2 bases sitting between them. The CDR3 is 13 amino acids. The CDR3 loop reads CASSMATNEKLFF. As DNA, the CDR3 is TGTGCCAGTAGTATGGCAACTAATGAAAAACTGTTTTTT.

The rearrangement links TRBV9 to TRBJ2-1; 11 nucleotides match TRBD2. The ends lost 1 base at V and 9 bases at J; junction bases unmatched: 6. Germline CDR1 SGDLS, CDR2 YYNGEE. This CDR3 contains 15 residues. The CDR3 DNA follows: TGTGCCAGCAGCGTACGGCTAGCGGGAGGTCGTGAGCAGTTCTTC. Its translation: CASSVRLAGGREQFF.

The chain employs TRBV11-2 and TRBJ2-5; the D gene is possibly TRBD2 (5 bases). The germline V and J ends were trimmed by 6 bases and 4 bases, with 15 bases remaining between them. CDR1 and CDR2 from the germline V gene are SGHAT and FQNNGV. This CDR3 comprises 14 residues. Here the CDR3 DNA reads TGTGCCAGCAGTCCTACAGCGGTTGGAGAGACCCAGTACTTC. Its protein product is CASSPTAVGETQYF. Full variable domain (remainder filled in from reference TRBV11-2 and TRBJ2-5): EAGVAQSPRYKIIEKRQSVAFWCNPISGHATLYWYQQILGQGPKLLIQFQNNGVVDDSQLPKDRFSAERLKGVDSTLKIQPAKLEDSAVYLCASSPTAVGETQYFGPGTRLLVL.

CDR3 region: CASSYVSGEQYF. Written as DNA, the CDR3 is TGTGCCAGCAGTTACGTATCGGGGGAGCAGTACTTC. The chain uses TRBV6-5 and TRBJ2-7; TRBD2 might be the D (5 bases). V was pared by 2 bases and J by 7 bases, with 9 bases between. The CDR3 covers 12 residues. Looked up from germline, CDR1 is MNHEY and CDR2 is SVGAGI.

This chain links TRBV28 with TRBJ2-1, with D perhaps assigned TRBD1 or TRBD2 (5 bases each). The CDR3 contains 12 residues. V was trimmed by 11 bases and J by 6 bases, leaving 14 bases between them. In germline, CDR1 is MDHEN, CDR2 SYDVKM. DNA of the CDR3: TGTGCCCTCTTTTGGGGGACCAATGAGCAGTTCTTC. This encodes CALFWGTNEQFF.

In DNA, the CDR3 is TGTGCCAGCAGCGTAGATGACTACGAGCAGTACTTC. This translates into CASSVDDYEQYF. The rearrangement uses TRBV9 and TRBJ2-7; D is unclear. This CDR3 has 12 residues. Germline loops: CDR1 SGDLS, CDR2 YYNGEE. Trimming left V 0 bases short and J 3 bases short, with 4 bases between.

The chain has TRBV6-1 and TRBJ2-7; D call uncertain. Germline CDR1 and CDR2: MNHNS and SASEGT. The V and J ends lost 6 bases and 0 bases respectively, with 12 bases between them. The CDR3 sequence is 14 residues long. CDR3 coding DNA: TGTGCCAGCAGACTCCAGCCAAGCTCCTACGAGCAGTACTTC. This codes for CASRLQPSSYEQYF.

This clone has only one observation. The chain recombines TRBV18 with TRBJ2-1, with 11 nucleotides matching TRBD2. With V trimmed by 0 bases and J by 3 bases, 7 bases remained unmatched. From germline, CDR1 is KGHSH and CDR2 LQKENI. The CDR3 runs 18 residues. The CDR3: CASSPPLAGGPFYNEQFF. In DNA, the CDR3 is TGTGCCAGCTCACCACCGTTAGCGGGAGGGCCGTTCTACAATGAGCAGTTCTTC.

The chain combines TRBV6-1 with TRBJ2-7; no reliable D call. CDR1 and CDR2 from the germline V gene are MNHNS and SASEGT. V was trimmed by 1 base and J by 6 bases, leaving 10 bases between them. This CDR3 contains 13 residues. Written as DNA, the CDR3 is TGTGCCAGCAGTGAAGTCCAAGTACGCGAGCAGTACTTC. Translation: CASSEVQVREQYF.

CDR3 nucleotides: TGTGCCAGCTCATTGCCACTAGCGGGAAATAGGAATGAGCAGTTCTTC. This translates into CASSLPLAGNRNEQFF. This chain connects TRBV18 to TRBJ2-1; 10 bases are shared with TRBD2. The CDR3 has 16 amino acids. Germline V lookup: CDR1 KGHSH, CDR2 LQKENI. V was pared by 5 bases and J by 7 bases, with 11 bases of the junction left unmatched. Combining the CDR3 with reference TRBV18 and TRBJ2-1 gives the whole variable domain NAGVMQNPRHLVRRRGQEARLRCSPMKGHSHVYWYRQLPEEGLKFMVYLQKENIIDESGMPKERFSAEFPKEGPSILRIQQVVRGDSAAYFCASSLPLAGNRNEQFFGPGTRLTVL.

This chain joins TRBV4-1 and TRBJ2-3; 10 nucleotides agree with TRBD2. Germline trimming cut 0 bases from V and 5 bases from J; bases unmatched to any gene: 8. The CDR3 sequence is 17 residues long. Looked up from germline, CDR1 is MGHRA and CDR2 is YSYEKL. The CDR3 region has the DNA TGCGCCAGCAGCCAAGACCCGAGCGGGAGGGGGAGAGATACGCAGTATTTT. Amino acid sequence: CASSQDPSGRGRDTQYF.

The CDR3 nucleotides are TGTGCCAGCAGCGGAAATAGAGGGACAGGGAGTCCGAATACGCAGTATTTT. Translating gives CASSGNRGTGSPNTQYF. V and J are TRBV11-3 and TRBJ2-3; 9 positions agree with TRBD1. The CDR3 totals 17 residues. Germline V gene sequence: CDR1 SGHNT, CDR2 YENEEA. V lost 5 bases and J lost 7; bases outside the gene matches: 16.

This clone occurred once. The chain combines TRBV9 with TRBJ1-1; perhaps TRBD1 as D (5 bases). Germline-derived CDR1 and CDR2 are SGDLS and YYNGEE. V was cut by 3 bases and J by 7 bases, with 13 bases left in between. The CDR3 runs 13 residues. CDR3 DNA sequence: TGTGCCAGCAGCGCAGTTTTCGGGGGTGAAGCTTTCTTT. Its protein product is CASSAVFGGEAFF.

The chain combines TRBV7-9 with TRBJ2-7; D possibly matches TRBD1 or TRBD2 (5 bases each). Germline CDR1 SEHNR, CDR2 FQNEAQ (reference sequence). V shed 1 base and J shed 5 bases, with 9 bases lying between them. CDR3 size: 13 residues. The CDR3 DNA sequence: TGTGCCAGCAGCTTAGGGGGACCCAACGAGCAGTACTTC. Translating it yields CASSLGGPNEQYF.

The V and J genes are TRBV5-6 and TRBJ1-1; 9 nucleotides line up with TRBD1. The ends lost 2 bases at V and 11 bases at J; junction bases unmatched: 7. This CDR3 has 13 residues. Germline CDR1 is SGHDT and CDR2 is YYEEEE. The CDR3 nucleotides read TGTGCCAGCAGCTTTGAACAGGGGGCCGCCGCTTTCTTT. Its protein is CASSFEQGAAAFF.

This clone has a handful of counts. One end of the junction is discordant with germline, which a read error may explain. V usage is TRBV12-5 and J usage is TRBJ1-2; 10 bases match TRBD1. CDR1 and CDR2 (germline): LGHNT, FRNRAP. The CDR3 extends over 16 amino acids. The CDR3 reads CASGFSRDRGFYGYTF. The CDR3 region has the DNA TGTGCTAGCGGTTTTTCGCGGGACAGGGGTTTCTATGGCTACACCTTC.

The rearrangement uses TRBV11-3 and TRBJ2-3, with 8 bases matching TRBD2. The J segment lost 4 bases and the V segment lost 3 bases, leaving 3 bases of the junction unmatched. Germline V lookup: CDR1 SGHNT, CDR2 YENEEA. This CDR3 is 14 amino acids long. The CDR3, as DNA: TGTGCCAGCAGCTTCGGGAGGGGGTCAGATACGCAGTATTTT. Protein sequence: CASSFGRGSDTQYF. Together with reference TRBV11-3 and TRBJ2-3, the CDR3 gives the full variable domain: EAGVVQSPRYKIIEKKQPVAFWCNPISGHNTLYWYLQNLGQGPELLIRYENEEAVDDSQLPKDRFSAERLKGVDSTLKIQPAELGDSAVYLCASSFGRGSDTQYFGPGTRLTVL.

The chain is built from TRBV9 and TRBJ2-3; 9 bases fit TRBD1. This CDR3 spans 19 amino acids. Trimming took 4 bases from V and 4 from J; bases not matched to a gene: 19. Germline CDR1 and CDR2: SGDLS and YYNGEE. CDR3 sequence reads: CASSPGQGGGRAVADTQYF. DNA for the CDR3: TGTGCCAGCAGCCCGGGACAGGGCGGTGGGCGGGCGGTCGCAGATACGCAGTATTTT.

This clone was counted a single time. This chain uses TRBV21-1 with TRBJ1-2. TRBV21-1 is termed a pseudogene. This CDR3 comprises 15 residues. CDR3: CASPRVGETCYGYTF. The CDR3 DNA reads TGTGCCAGCCCCCGCGTGGGGGAAACCTGCTATGGCTACACCTTC.

V is TRBV7-2 and J is TRBJ2-7; 9 bases fit TRBD2. J was trimmed by 2 bases and V by 5 bases; bases with no gene match: 7. This CDR3 spans 15 amino acids. Germline lookup yields CDR1 SGHTA and CDR2 FQGNSA. CDR3: CASSAGTSSAYEQYF. The CDR3, as DNA: TGTGCCAGCAGCGCCGGGACTAGCAGCGCCTACGAGCAGTACTTC.

This rearrangement joins TRBV2 to TRBJ2-2, with D possibly matching TRBD1 (5 bases). The germline V and J ends were trimmed by 3 bases and 3 bases, with 11 bases remaining between them. This CDR3 has 15 amino acids. Per germline, CDR1 SNHLY and CDR2 FYNNEI. CDR3: CASSDEPGHTGELFF. The CDR3 DNA reads TGTGCCAGCAGTGATGAGCCAGGGCACACCGGGGAGCTGTTTTTT.